This T cell receptor beta chain comes out of a study of blood T cell repertoires in COVID-19 (dated by TCRdb to 2020 to 2021). Broadly, across the study: The collaborator samples originated in the United States, Italy and Spain and spanned the acute and convalescent phases of COVID-19. The material from the prospective study consisted of cDNA or gDNA derived from T cells, B-cell-depleted T cells, or PBMCs. Deeply sampled blood TCRbeta repertoires from subjects exposed to, actively infected with, or recovered from COVID-19 were included in the dataset. A freely available public database, intended as a resource for researchers studying the immune response to SARS-CoV-2, is where the repertoires were released. The samples were drawn from two sources: the first 160 participants of the ongoing ImmuneRACE study, and 1,200 or so subjects contributed by 6 global collaborators. Nearly every sample came with metadata listing a de-identified subject ID, COVID-19 status, age in years and sex. Where HLA class I and class II types were available, the types were taken from metadata supplied by the sample provider, not from assay-based typing. Broad study findings and their caveats: How much clinical and demographic metadata was included differed by source and by participant, and the metadata was provided uncurated.

The immunoSEQ Assay, a bias-controlled multiplex PCR, was used to amplify TCRbeta CDR3 regions from genomic DNA. The original methods were these. The number of nucleated cells in each sample was estimated by amplification of reference gene primers within the assay. To quantify the absolute abundance of each unique TCRbeta CDR3 rearrangement, sequence reads were collapsed and filtered. For each sample, productive Simpson clonality was calculated by taking the square root of Simpson's diversity index across productive rearrangements. TCRdb provides this immuneACCESS table in a form limited to in-frame rearrangements. Some clones are lacking; in checked studies, under half of them reflect an unresolved V gene, and why the rest are absent is not known. V and J calls and clone size are given by that table; D and trimming were obtained from the DNA. The sample profile shows fewer than 200,000 clones; roughly four fifths of them were found once. Less than 9% of the sample comes from the top ten.

A second Seattle source provided samples from volunteer blood donors who had recovered from COVID-19. The collaborating institutions used their own protocols to collect whole blood in K2EDTA tubes. For TCRbeta analysis, collaborator samples were shipped as frozen whole blood, as isolated PBMCs, or as DNA extracted from either sample type. Sequences MNHEY (CDR1) and SMNVEV (CDR2) are obtained from the germline V gene (reference sequence). V lost 0 bases and J lost 7 bases; the stretch between them is 27 bases long. Including cysteine and phenylalanine, the CDR3 has 19 amino acids. Left in the record is the CDR3 DNA by itself, 57 bases read in frame from the first base. In the case of this clone: The antigen it recognizes is unknown. Base qualities are not recorded, but no much larger clone differs from it by a single base.

Sequencing was done on a sample of peripheral blood. This TCR derives from a man aged 35 to 55 who had recovered from COVID-19. The chain couples TRBV27 to TRBJ2-5; the best D guess is TRBD2, with 5 bases matching. The nucleotides are TGTGCCAGCAGTTTATCGGCTGTATTTCCGGGATCCCCCAGTGTGACCCAGTACTTC. This gives the protein CASSLSAVFPGSPSVTQYF.